The 26 T cell receptor beta chains below were found in one sample sequenced in a study of blood T cell repertoires in COVID-19 (dated by TCRdb to 2018 to 2021). The library was prepared using the immunoSEQ multiplex PCR assay. TCRdb's version of the immuneACCESS table is confined to in-frame rearrangements and falls short of the full clone set. An unresolved V gene accounts for under half of the shortfall where checked; the remainder is of unknown origin. For this sample there are 150,000 to 250,000 clones; about four fifths appear just once. Less than 7% of the sample rests with the top ten. What was sequenced was peripheral blood. Receptors originate from a woman between 40 and 50 years old with COVID-19, enrolled during active disease.

This clone was detected only a few times. The chain joins TRBV19 to TRBJ1-1; no definite D call. The germline V and J ends were trimmed by 8 bases and 6 bases, with 10 bases remaining between them. The CDR3 runs 11 residues. CDR1 and CDR2 (germline): LNHDA, SQIVND (reference sequence). The CDR3 sequence is CASSVSAEAFF. The CDR3 nucleotides are TGTGCCAGTTCCGTAAGCGCTGAAGCTTTCTTT.

The V call is TRBV18, the J call TRBJ2-1; D gene ambiguous. CDR1 is KGHSH and CDR2 is LQKENI in the germline V gene. V dropped 0 bases and J dropped 7 bases, with 7 bases sitting between them. The CDR3 length is 13 residues. The CDR3 coding sequence is TGTGCCAGCTCACCACCTCCTTCTAATGAGCAGTTCTTC. Its translation is CASSPPPSNEQFF.

The chain employs TRBV21-1 and TRBJ2-1; the table's D call TRBD1 went unverified against the DNA. TRBV21-1 is a documented pseudogene. The CDR3 is 14 residues long. CDR3 protein: CASSKRRVHNEQFF. CDR3 sequence (DNA): TGTGCCAGCAGCAAACGCAGGGTCCACAATGAGCAGTTCTTC.

This chain links TRBV27 with TRBJ1-5; 9 bases agree with TRBD1. The CDR3 runs 15 residues. Germline V gives CDR1 MNHEY, CDR2 SMNVEV (reference sequence). Trimming cost V 5 bases and J 6 bases; bases outside gene matches: 8. The CDR3 DNA follows: TGTGCCAGCAGTGGGACAGGGTGGGGGAGTCAGCCCCAGCATTTT. Translation: CASSGTGWGSQPQHF.

This chain uses TRBV9 with TRBJ1-2; 10 nucleotides match TRBD1. From germline, CDR1 is SGDLS and CDR2 YYNGEE. The CDR3 is made up of 12 amino acids. Trimming cost V 5 bases and J 8 bases; bases outside gene matches: 3. This chain's CDR3 is CASRGQGEGYTF. DNA of the CDR3: TGTGCCAGCAGAGGACAGGGGGAAGGCTACACCTTC. The full variable domain, in which reference TRBV9 and TRBJ1-2 provide the parts outside the CDR3, is DSGVTQTPKHLITATGQRVTLRCSPRSGDLSVYWYQQSLDQGLQFLIQYYNGEERAKGNILERFSAQQFPDLHSELNLSSLELGDSALYFCASRGQGEGYTFGSGTRLTVV.

The chain uses TRBV2 and TRBJ1-2, with TRBD1 matching over 8 bases. The CDR3 is 13 amino acids. The trim removed 4 bases at V and 7 bases at J, leaving 5 bases unmatched. The germline CDR1 and CDR2 sequences are SNHLY and FYNNEI. The CDR3 coding sequence is TGTGCCAGCAGTGGGACAGGGAGAGGTGGCTACACCTTC. Its translation: CASSGTGRGGYTF. Using reference TRBV2 and TRBJ1-2 for the parts outside the CDR3, the full variable domain is EPEVTQTPSHQVTQMGQEVILRCVPISNHLYFYWYRQILGQKVEFLVSFYNNEISEKSEIFDDQFSVERPDGSNFTLKIRSTKLEDSAMYFCASSGTGRGGYTFGSGTRLTVV.

The CDR3 reads CASSPGSAASYNEQFF. For the CDR3, the DNA is TGTGCCAGCAGCCCAGGGTCCGCGGCGTCCTACAATGAGCAGTTCTTC. The V gene is TRBV7-7, the J gene TRBJ2-1, with D perhaps TRBD1 (5 bases). Trimming cost V 5 bases and J 1 base, with 15 bases left between them. Germline-derived CDR1 and CDR2 are SSHAT and FNYEAQ (reference sequence). There are 16 residues in the CDR3.

The chain links TRBV12-3 or TRBV12-4 to TRBJ2-7; a weak D match, TRBD2 (6 bases). Trimming shortened V by 7 bases and J by 7 bases, and 14 bases separated the two germline ends. The CDR3 is 12 amino acids. CDR3 in amino acids: CASKEGGWEQYF. The CDR3 DNA follows: TGTGCCAGCAAGGAGGGAGGATGGGAGCAGTACTTC.

This clone was counted a single time. The rearrangement uses TRBV6-5 and TRBJ1-2; D remains ambiguous. Germline CDR1 and CDR2: MNHEY and SVGAGI. The ends were cut back, 2 bases at V and 9 bases at J, with 7 bases in the middle. The CDR3 totals 11 residues. As DNA, the CDR3 is TGTGCCAGCAGTTACGAACAGAGCTACACCTTC. This sequence encodes CASSYEQSYTF.

The gene calls are TRBV3-1 (or the pseudogene TRBV3-2) and TRBJ2-5; 11 bases are shared with TRBD2. CDR1 is LGHDT, CDR2 YNNKEL, per germline (reference sequence). J gave up 2 bases and V 3 bases, and 11 bases lay outside the gene matches. This CDR3 is built from 18 residues. The CDR3 protein is CASSHTLKWTSGQETQYF. The CDR3 DNA sequence: TGTGCCAGCAGCCACACGTTAAAATGGACTAGCGGGCAAGAGACCCAGTACTTC.

This chain links TRBV29-1 with TRBJ1-1; 7 positions match TRBD1. CDR3 length equals 13 residues. CDR1 is SQVTM, CDR2 ANQGSEA, per germline. V was pared by 7 bases and J by 0 bases, with 5 bases of the junction left unmatched. Here the CDR3 reads CSALGQLNTEAFF. The CDR3 DNA reads TGCAGCGCCCTGGGACAGTTGAACACTGAAGCTTTCTTT. Full variable domain (remainder filled in from reference TRBV29-1 and TRBJ1-1): SAVISQKPSRDICQRGTSLTIQCQVDSQVTMMFWYRQQPGQSLTLIATANQGSEATYESGFVIDKFPISRPNLTFSTLTVSNMSPEDSSIYLCSALGQLNTEAFFGQGTRLTVV.

V is TRBV7-2 and J is TRBJ2-7; no definite D call. Germline CDR1 and CDR2: SGHTA and FQGNSA. There are 14 residues in the CDR3. V lost 1 base and J lost 0, with 7 bases in between. CDR3 protein: CASSLVESSYEQYF. Written as DNA, the CDR3 is TGTGCCAGCAGCTTAGTAGAGAGCTCCTACGAGCAGTACTTC.

This sequence joins TRBV5-1 and TRBJ1-1; D is unclear. The CDR3 is 15 residues long. V lost 2 bases and J 4 bases, leaving 15 bases between the germline ends. The germline gives CDR1 SGHRS, CDR2 YFSETQ. The CDR3 sequence: CASSLRRPGVTEAFF. The CDR3 bases are TGCGCCAGCAGCTTAAGGAGGCCCGGAGTCACTGAAGCTTTCTTT.

The chain uses TRBV30 and TRBJ1-2; D is unresolved. CDR3 length: 12 residues. The germline CDR1 and CDR2 sequences are GTSNPN and SVGIG (reference sequence). With 2 bases removed from V and 3 bases from J, the gap between germline ends came to 7 bases. Here the CDR3 reads CAWSPGDYGYTF. In DNA form, the CDR3 reads TGTGCCTGGAGTCCGGGAGACTATGGCTACACCTTC. Full variable domain (missing parts from reference TRBV30 and TRBJ1-2): SQTIHQWPATLVQPVGSPLSLECTVEGTSNPNLYWYRQAAGRGLQLLFYSVGIGQISSEVPQNLSASRPQDRQFILSSKKLLLSDSGFYLCAWSPGDYGYTFGSGTRLTVV.

This clone appeared a few times. The chain couples TRBV12-3 or TRBV12-4 to TRBJ1-2, with 7 bases matching TRBD1. The trim removed 1 base at V and 5 bases at J, leaving 1 base unmatched. The CDR3 consists of 13 residues. The CDR3 is CASSLVQGYGYTF. The CDR3 nucleotides are TGTGCCAGCAGTTTAGTACAGGGGTATGGCTACACCTTC.

CDR3 residues: CASSPGDSGNTIYF. CDR3 DNA: TGTGCCAGCTCACCCGGGGATTCTGGAAACACCATATATTTT. V and J are TRBV18 and TRBJ1-3; D not resolved. V was pared by 3 bases and J by 1 base, with 7 bases between. Germline CDR1 reads KGHSH; CDR2 reads LQKENI. CDR3 length: 14 amino acids.

J is TRBJ2-3 and V is TRBV3-1 (or the pseudogene TRBV3-2); D possibly corresponds to TRBD2 (6 bases). The CDR3 has 14 residues. From germline, CDR1 is LGHDT and CDR2 YNNKEL (reference sequence). V lost 4 bases and J lost 1, with 9 bases in between. In DNA form, the CDR3 reads TGTGCCAGCAGCCCTAGCGTGGGCACAGATACGCAGTATTTT. Translated, it gives CASSPSVGTDTQYF.

This clone was counted a single time. The chain carries TRBV6-4 and TRBJ2-3, with D possibly TRBD2 on 6 matching bases. CDR3 size: 17 residues. The V and J ends lost 3 bases and 6 bases respectively, with 22 bases between them. CDR1 is MRHNA, CDR2 SNTAGT, per germline. CDR3 sequence (DNA): TGTGCCAGCAGTGAAGATACAGCCCTGGGAGGAAGGGATACGCAGTATTTT. This sequence encodes CASSEDTALGGRDTQYF.

The J gene is TRBJ2-5, the V gene TRBV10-3; TRBD2 is a possible D gene (7 bases). V dropped 2 bases and J dropped 1 base, with 11 bases sitting between them. Germline V lookup: CDR1 ENHRY, CDR2 SYGVKD. CDR3 size: 15 residues. The CDR3 nucleotides are TGTGCCATCAGTGAGCAGGCGGGGGCCCAAGAGACCCAGTACTTC. Its translation is CAISEQAGAQETQYF.

The chain employs TRBV2 and TRBJ2-5; TRBD1 matches 9 bases. Germline CDR1 and CDR2: SNHLY and FYNNEI. This CDR3 has 15 residues. With 5 bases clipped from V and 4 bases from J, the junction kept 8 bases outside the gene matches. CDR3 nucleotide sequence: TGTGCCAGCAGTTGGACATTGGACAGGGGAGAGACCCAGTACTTC. Protein: CASSWTLDRGETQYF.

The chain joins TRBV25-1 to TRBJ2-7; 7 positions agree with TRBD1. The CDR3 totals 13 residues. Per germline, CDR1 MGHDK and CDR2 SYGVNS. With V trimmed by 11 bases and J by 3 bases, 10 bases remained unmatched. CDR3 region: CASVVPGGYEQYF. DNA for the CDR3: TGTGCCTCCGTCGTTCCAGGGGGCTACGAGCAGTACTTC.

This clone appeared a single time. The chain recombines TRBV30 with TRBJ1-5; D call uncertain. The CDR3 has 13 residues. V lost 3 bases and J lost 3, with 9 bases in between. CDR1 and CDR2 from the germline V gene are GTSNPN and SVGIG (reference sequence). The CDR3 bases are TGTGCCTGGAGCGCACAGAACAATCAGCCCCAGCATTTT. It encodes CAWSAQNNQPQHF.

The chain employs TRBV27 and TRBJ2-7, with TRBD2 matching 8 bases. The CDR3 runs 14 residues. CDR1 is MNHEY, CDR2 SMNVEV, per germline (reference sequence). J lost 2 bases, V lost 8 bases, and 8 bases had no gene match. The CDR3 loop reads CASRAGTRAYEQYF. DNA of the CDR3: TGTGCCAGCCGAGCCGGGACTAGAGCCTACGAGCAGTACTTC.

DNA of the CDR3: TGTGCCAGCAGTCTGGACAGCGTTAATTCACCCCTCCACTTT. Translation gives CASSLDSVNSPLHF. This sequence joins TRBV6-5 and TRBJ1-6; D possibly corresponds to TRBD1 (6 bases). V was cut by 5 bases and J by 6 bases, with 11 bases left in between. The germline gives CDR1 MNHEY, CDR2 SVGAGI. The CDR3 totals 14 residues.

This clone occurred a few times. The chain recombines TRBV30 with TRBJ1-1, with D perhaps TRBD1 (6 bases). Trimming took 0 bases from V and 1 from J, leaving 9 bases between them. CDR1 is GTSNPN and CDR2 is SVGIG in the germline V gene (reference sequence). This CDR3 has 14 amino acids. The CDR3 here is CAWSVGHSNTEAFF. In nucleotides, the CDR3 is TGTGCCTGGAGTGTGGGACATTCGAACACTGAAGCTTTCTTT.

The J gene is TRBJ2-6, the V gene TRBV27, with D tentatively TRBD2 (6 bases). The V end was cut by 6 bases, the J end by 0 bases, with 12 bases between. The germline gives CDR1 MNHEY, CDR2 SMNVEV (reference sequence). The CDR3 sequence is 16 residues long. As DNA, the CDR3 is TGTGCCAGCAGCCGGGGGTATTTCTCTGGGGCCAACGTCCTGACTTTC. This codes for CASSRGYFSGANVLTF.